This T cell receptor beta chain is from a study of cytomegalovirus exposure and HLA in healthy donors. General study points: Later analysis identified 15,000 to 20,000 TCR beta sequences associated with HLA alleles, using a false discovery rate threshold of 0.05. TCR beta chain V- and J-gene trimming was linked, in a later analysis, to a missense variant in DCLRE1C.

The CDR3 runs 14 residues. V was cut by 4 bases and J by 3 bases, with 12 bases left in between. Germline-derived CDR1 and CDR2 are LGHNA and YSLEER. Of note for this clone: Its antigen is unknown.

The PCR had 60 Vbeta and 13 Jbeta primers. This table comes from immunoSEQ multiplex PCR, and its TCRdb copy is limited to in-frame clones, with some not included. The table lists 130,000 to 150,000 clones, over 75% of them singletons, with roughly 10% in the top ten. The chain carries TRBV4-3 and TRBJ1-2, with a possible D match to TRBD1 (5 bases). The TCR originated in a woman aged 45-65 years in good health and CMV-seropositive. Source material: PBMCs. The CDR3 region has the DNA TGCGCCAGCAGCCCGACAGTGAGTCACTATGGCTACACCTTC. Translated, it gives CASSPTVSHYGYTF.